This T cell receptor beta chain was sequenced during a study of CD8 T cells in ankylosing spondylitis. Study conclusions and caveats: The clones that were linked to disease were reported to be significantly enriched in matched synovial fluid samples from ankylosing spondylitis patients. Relatively rare in peripheral blood, disease-linked clones were also CD8+.

TCRdb independently ran MiXCR on the 5' RACE reads; one entry per CDR3 protein. The table lists tens of thousands of distinct CDR3 sequences, 6.5% to 8% of them singletons. V gave up 0 bases and J gave up 7 bases, with 10 bases separating them. Germline values: CDR1 ENHRY, CDR2 SYGVKD. There are 13 residues in the CDR3. This clonotype was found many times. The antigen is not known. The sample taken for sequencing was blood, either unsorted or a sorted T cell fraction (not recorded which). V and J are TRBV10-3 and TRBJ2-7; no clear D gene. The TCR sequence derives from a female donor with ankylosing spondylitis or in good health (not recorded which). CDR3 region: CAISESETLEQYF. Here the CDR3 DNA reads TGTGCCATCAGTGAGTCGGAGACATTGGAGCAGTACTTC.